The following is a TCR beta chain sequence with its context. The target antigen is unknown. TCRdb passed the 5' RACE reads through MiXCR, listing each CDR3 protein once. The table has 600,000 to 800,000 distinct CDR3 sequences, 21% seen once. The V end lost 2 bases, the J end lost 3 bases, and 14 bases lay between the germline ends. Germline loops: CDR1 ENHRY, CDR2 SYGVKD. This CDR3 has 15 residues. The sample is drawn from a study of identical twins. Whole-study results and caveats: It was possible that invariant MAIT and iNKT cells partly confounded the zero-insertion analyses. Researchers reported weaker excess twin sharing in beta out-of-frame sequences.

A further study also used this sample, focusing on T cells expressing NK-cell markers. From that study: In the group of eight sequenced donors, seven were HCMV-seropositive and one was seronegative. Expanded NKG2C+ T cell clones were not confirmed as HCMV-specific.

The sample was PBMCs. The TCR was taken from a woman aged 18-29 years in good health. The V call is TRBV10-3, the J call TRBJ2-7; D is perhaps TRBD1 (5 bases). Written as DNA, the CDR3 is TGTGCCATCAGTGAGACAGGCGAGTCCGTCTACGAGCAGTACTTC. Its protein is CAISETGESVYEQYF.